This T cell receptor (beta chain) was documented in a study of T-cell memory formation after mild COVID-19. This clonotype appeared a few times. MiXCR was run by TCRdb on the 5' RACE reads, yielding one entry per CDR3 protein. The sample holds 200,000 to 250,000 distinct CDR3 sequences, 15% seen once. The ends were cut back, 1 base at V and 0 bases at J, with 4 bases in the middle. CDR1 and CDR2 (germline): GTSNPN, SVGIG (reference sequence). The CDR3 has 13 residues. This clonotype was sampled from an adult woman who had mild COVID-19 (a few samples of this study predate the infection). Cell type and time point are not known. J is TRBJ1-5 and V is TRBV30; D call uncertain. The sequenced sample consisted of PBMCs or a T cell subset sorted from them (not recorded which). The CDR3 loop is CAWSAYSNQPQHF. In nucleotides, the CDR3 is TGTGCCTGGAGTGCTTATAGCAATCAGCCCCAGCATTTT.